This T cell receptor (beta chain) comes out of a study of T cell responses to AZD1222 COVID-19 vaccine. Whole-study results and caveats: Repertoires were sampled only after the peak T cell response. Within unmutated variant regions lay the reported targets of nearly half of spike-specific TCRs. Two AZD1222 doses significantly raised spike-specific TCR breadth and depth over controls.

A note on this clone: What it binds is not known.

V was clipped by 4 bases and J by 0 bases, with 11 bases between them. CDR3 length: 16 amino acids. CDR1 is SGHRS, CDR2 YFSETQ, per germline. TCRdb's table, derived via immunoSEQ multiplex PCR, lists solely in-frame clones and lacks some. The data show some 120,000 clones, just over 85% seen once. Sequenced material: peripheral blood, taken on day 0 of AZD1222 vaccination. This receptor was identified in an adult in good health. The chain is built from TRBV5-1 and TRBJ2-6; maybe TRBD1 (6 bases). CDR3 bases: TGCGCCAGCAGCGGGGGACACCGCTCTGGGGCCAACGTCCTGACTTTC. It encodes CASSGGHRSGANVLTF.